The sequence of this T cell receptor beta chain was determined in a study of shared clonotypes between healthy human individuals. Unsorted PBMCs provided DNA that was sequenced on ten immunoSEQ deep assay plates. Sequencing was performed with immunoSEQ multiplex PCR; in TCRdb, only in-frame clones are kept and a portion is missing. The top ten clones hold under 15% of a sample with around 430,000 clones, roughly 83% of them seen once. CDR1 is LNHNV, CDR2 YYDKDF, per germline (reference sequence). Trimming cost V 0 bases and J 4 bases, with 9 bases left between them. CDR3 length: 14 amino acids. Every contributor of samples was a Caucasian grown-up residing in Nashville, Tennessee.

The clonotype was recovered from a woman aged 40 to 49 in good health. Some clones in this sample may be carry-over from other donors' samples. The sequenced sample was PBMCs. V usage is TRBV15 and J usage is TRBJ1-1; the D gene is possibly TRBD1 (5 bases). The CDR3 region has the DNA TGTGCCACCAGCAGAGATCTTGGGACCACTGAAGCTTTCTTT. It translates to CATSRDLGTTEAFF.